The 25 T cell receptor beta chains presented below share a single source sample, sequenced in a study of radiotherapy plus CTLA-4 blockade in lung cancer. The repertoire was sequenced with immunoSEQ multiplex PCR; TCRdb's copy has only in-frame clones and lacks some. The sample has roughly 60,000 clones, approximately 79% seen once. The starting material was peripheral blood, obtained from a patient treated with radiotherapy plus ipilimumab. The receptor set was obtained from a human donor with non-small cell lung cancer who had a complete response to radiotherapy plus ipilimumab.

The chain uses TRBV10-3 and TRBJ1-5; D not certain. The ends were cut back, 4 bases at V and 4 bases at J, with 8 bases in the middle. The CDR3 length is 13 residues. Germline CDR1 and CDR2: ENHRY and SYGVKD. CDR3 nucleotide sequence: TGTGCCATCAGTGTAGACGGGAATCAGCCCCAGCATTTT. This codes for CAISVDGNQPQHF.

The gene calls are TRBV10-3 and TRBJ2-3; D uncertain. CDR3 length: 14 residues. Trimming took 6 bases from V and 2 from J, leaving 12 bases between them. From germline, CDR1 is ENHRY and CDR2 SYGVKD. CDR3 sequence (DNA): TGTGCCATCAGCTTCATGAGCCCCACAGATACGCAGTATTTT. Translation: CAISFMSPTDTQYF.

Concerning this clone itself: The same CDR3 also results from other DNA sequences found in this sample. The chain employs TRBV9 and TRBJ2-3, with 7 bases matching TRBD2. Trimming cost V 0 bases and J 2 bases; bases outside gene matches: 3. The germline V gene has CDR1 SGDLS and CDR2 YYNGEE. This CDR3 spans 15 amino acids. In DNA, the CDR3 is TGTGCCAGCAGCGTAGGGGCGGGGGTCACAGATACGCAGTATTTT. Its translation is CASSVGAGVTDTQYF.

The chain has TRBV5-1 and TRBJ1-5; D call uncertain. Germline V lookup: CDR1 SGHRS, CDR2 YFSETQ. The V end was cut by 0 bases, the J end by 10 bases, with 11 bases between. The CDR3 consists of 13 residues. The CDR3 DNA is TGCGCCAGCAGCTTGGGCCGGGCGGGTCCCCAGCATTTT. Its translation is CASSLGRAGPQHF.

This chain links TRBV5-1 with TRBJ1-5, with D hard to call. CDR1 is SGHRS and CDR2 is YFSETQ in the germline V gene. The CDR3 is made up of 14 amino acids. V gave up 0 bases and J gave up 3 bases, with 7 bases separating them. The DNA for the CDR3 is TGCGCCAGCAGCTTGGCAGGAAACAATCAGCCCCAGCATTTT. Its translation: CASSLAGNNQPQHF.

The chain combines TRBV27 with TRBJ2-1; TRBD2 agrees at 8 bases. The CDR3 length is 20 residues. CDR1 and CDR2 from the germline V gene are MNHEY and SMNVEV (reference sequence). The ends lost 6 bases at V and 7 bases at J; junction bases unmatched: 26. CDR3 bases: TGTGCCAGCAGCCGCCTGTCCGGGGTTACGGTAGCGGGGAGTGGGAATGAGCAGTTCTTC. Translating gives CASSRLSGVTVAGSGNEQFF.

This rearrangement joins TRBV2 to TRBJ2-3; possibly TRBD2 for D (6 bases). Germline V gives CDR1 SNHLY, CDR2 FYNNEI. The CDR3 extends over 12 amino acids. The germline V and J ends were trimmed by 1 base and 8 bases, with 7 bases remaining between them. As DNA, the CDR3 is TGTGCCAGCAGTGAAGGAGCGGGTACGCAGTATTTT. Protein sequence: CASSEGAGTQYF.

The chain employs TRBV19 and TRBJ2-1, with TRBD2 matching 9 bases. This CDR3 has 15 residues. V was pared by 8 bases and J by 4 bases, with 9 bases of the junction left unmatched. Per the germline V gene, CDR1 is LNHDA and CDR2 is SQIVND (reference sequence). This chain's CDR3 is CASGDSGRSYNEQFF. The CDR3 DNA sequence: TGTGCCAGTGGGGATAGCGGGAGAAGTTACAATGAGCAGTTCTTC.

The chain recombines TRBV28 with TRBJ2-7; D may be TRBD2 (6 bases). The CDR3 is made up of 13 amino acids. Looked up from germline, CDR1 is MDHEN and CDR2 is SYDVKM. Trimming shortened V by 3 bases and J by 5 bases, and 11 bases separated the two germline ends. The CDR3: CASSLGGPHEQYF. DNA of the CDR3: TGTGCCAGCAGTTTGGGAGGCCCCCACGAGCAGTACTTC.

This clone was counted only a few times. The chain combines TRBV7-3 with TRBJ2-2; 9 nucleotides match TRBD1. The CDR3 loop spans 15 amino acids. V dropped 4 bases and J dropped 6; count of bases not matched to a gene: 6. Germline values: CDR1 SGHTA, CDR2 FQGTGA. The CDR3 loop is CASSWDRAGAGELFF. The CDR3 nucleotides read TGTGCCAGCAGCTGGGACAGGGCGGGGGCCGGGGAGCTGTTTTTT. Full variable domain (missing parts from reference TRBV7-3 and TRBJ2-2): GAGVSQTPSNKVTEKGKYVELRCDPISGHTALYWYRQSLGQGPEFLIYFQGTGAADDSGLPNDRFFAVRPEGSVSTLKIQRTERGDSAVYLCASSWDRAGAGELFFGEGSRLTVL.

This clone has a single count. This chain uses TRBV7-9 with TRBJ1-2; the match to TRBD1 covers 7 bases. Germline V CDR1 and CDR2: SEHNR, FQNEAQ (reference sequence). V lost 5 bases, J lost 4 bases, and 1 base stayed unmatched. There are 12 residues in the CDR3. The CDR3 DNA sequence: TGTGCCAGCAGCCGGGACAGCTATGGCTACACCTTC. Residues: CASSRDSYGYTF.

The rearrangement links TRBV18 to TRBJ2-1; possibly TRBD2 for D (5 bases). The V end lost 0 bases, the J end lost 15 bases, and 15 bases lay between the germline ends. The CDR3 has 13 amino acids. The germline V gene encodes CDR1 KGHSH and CDR2 LQKENI. CDR3 bases: TGTGCCAGCTCACCACCAGAGGGATGGGCTCTGTTCTTC. Protein sequence: CASSPPEGWALFF.

This clone showed up just once. The V and J genes are TRBV18 and TRBJ1-5; D is perhaps TRBD1 (5 bases). This CDR3 has 14 residues. V shed 3 bases and J shed 3 bases, with 9 bases lying between them. Germline CDR1 KGHSH, CDR2 LQKENI. The CDR3 loop is CASSPGQNNQPQHF. Here the CDR3 DNA reads TGTGCCAGCTCACCGGGGCAGAACAATCAGCCCCAGCATTTT.

This chain links TRBV28 with TRBJ1-1, with 8 bases fitting TRBD1. Germline-derived CDR1 and CDR2 are MDHEN and SYDVKM. The CDR3 is 16 residues long. V lost 2 bases and J lost 5; bases outside the gene matches: 10. CDR3 sequence: CASSLPQGAGGTEAFF. The CDR3 DNA follows: TGTGCCAGCAGTTTACCTCAGGGGGCAGGAGGGACTGAAGCTTTCTTT.

The V gene is TRBV7-2, the J gene TRBJ2-3, with TRBD1 matching over 9 bases. The CDR3 covers 14 residues. Germline trimming cut 6 bases from V and 4 bases from J; bases unmatched to any gene: 5. The germline V gene has CDR1 SGHTA and CDR2 FQGNSA. The CDR3 region is CASRTGGIPDTQYF. CDR3 DNA: TGTGCCAGCAGAACAGGGGGCATCCCAGATACGCAGTATTTT.

The chain joins TRBV6-5 to TRBJ1-5; D may be TRBD1 (5 bases). Deletions cut 5 bases from V and 7 bases from J, with 15 bases between. The CDR3 has 14 amino acids. Germline V gives CDR1 MNHEY, CDR2 SVGAGI. CDR3 in amino acids: CASSPLGGTQPQHF. In DNA, the CDR3 is TGTGCCAGCAGTCCCCTGGGGGGGACCCAGCCCCAGCATTTT.

The chain is built from TRBV28 and TRBJ1-4; no definite D call. CDR1 and CDR2 (germline): MDHEN, SYDVKM. The ends were cut back, 1 base at V and 0 bases at J, with 12 bases in the middle. The CDR3 has 17 residues. Here the CDR3 DNA reads TGTGCCAGCAGTTTATCCTCGGGTGATGCAACTAATGAAAAACTGTTTTTT. It is translated as CASSLSSGDATNEKLFF.

This clone was detected only a few times. The CDR3 sequence: CASSLASGTGDQPQHF. The DNA of the CDR3 is TGTGCCAGCAGCTTAGCAAGCGGGACAGGTGATCAGCCCCAGCATTTT. The V gene is TRBV7-9, the J gene TRBJ1-5, with TRBD1 matching 8 bases. Trimming at V came to 0 bases and at J to 5 bases, leaving 6 bases not matched to a gene. CDR1 is SEHNR and CDR2 is FQNEAQ in the germline V gene (reference sequence). This CDR3 has 16 residues.

This clone showed up just a few times. The rearrangement uses TRBV7-2 and TRBJ2-7; the match to TRBD1 covers 8 bases. The V segment lost 6 bases and the J segment 0 bases; nucleotides outside the gene matches: 4. Germline V gene lookup returns CDR1 SGHTA and CDR2 FQGNSA. This CDR3 is built from 14 residues. The CDR3, as DNA: TGTGCCAGCAGGAGAACAGGGGGCTCCTACGAGCAGTACTTC. It translates to CASRRTGGSYEQYF.

This clone has only a few counts. V usage is TRBV7-8 and J usage is TRBJ1-2, with D possibly matching TRBD1 (5 bases). Per germline, CDR1 SGHVS and CDR2 FQNEAQ. V gave up 2 bases and J gave up 6 bases, with 7 bases separating them. This CDR3 spans 12 amino acids. CDR3 sequence (DNA): TGTGCCAGCAGCTTATCAGGGAATGGCTACACCTTC. Protein sequence: CASSLSGNGYTF.

The chain couples TRBV10-3 to TRBJ2-6, with D perhaps matching TRBD1 (6 bases). Germline values: CDR1 ENHRY, CDR2 SYGVKD. The CDR3 is 18 amino acids. The V end was cut by 0 bases, the J end by 0 bases, with 12 bases between. CDR3 sequence reads: CAISESGTLFSGANVLTF. The CDR3 region has the DNA TGTGCCATCAGTGAGTCCGGGACACTCTTCTCTGGGGCCAACGTCCTGACTTTC.

Regarding this clone: The junction departs from the called germline gene at one end, perhaps through a read error. The chain employs TRBV7-7 and TRBJ2-6, with 12 bases lining up with TRBD1. In germline, CDR1 is SSHAT, CDR2 FNYEAQ (reference sequence). The CDR3 extends over 18 amino acids. The CDR3 loop is CASSNRDRGPAGANVLTF. DNA of the CDR3: TGTGCTAGCAGCAATAGGGACAGGGGGCCCGCTGGGGCCAACGTCCTGACTTTC.

The chain employs TRBV5-1 and TRBJ2-3; D is undetermined. Germline V gene data show CDR1 as SGHRS and CDR2 as YFSETQ. Trimming pared 6 bases from V and 1 base from J, leaving 18 bases between. The CDR3 loop spans 16 amino acids. CDR3 protein: CASTEVWSRGTDTQYF. In DNA, the CDR3 is TGCGCCAGCACTGAGGTGTGGTCCCGAGGCACAGATACGCAGTATTTT.

J is TRBJ2-2 and V is TRBV18; unclear D gene. Looked up from germline, CDR1 is KGHSH and CDR2 is LQKENI. V shed 0 bases and J shed 4 bases, with 12 bases lying between them. CDR3 length: 16 residues. The CDR3 here is CASSPPGQRTTGELFF. As DNA, the CDR3 is TGTGCCAGCTCACCACCGGGTCAGCGAACCACCGGGGAGCTGTTTTTT.

The chain couples TRBV5-8 to TRBJ2-7, with D possibly being TRBD1 (6 bases). Per the germline V gene, CDR1 is SGHTS and CDR2 is YDEGEE. The CDR3 extends over 11 amino acids. The ends were cut back, 5 bases at V and 6 bases at J, with 9 bases in the middle. CDR3 in amino acids: CASSLGGEQYF. CDR3 DNA sequence: TGTGCCAGCAGTTTAGGGGGCGAGCAGTACTTC.